This is a list of T cell receptor beta chains from one sample in a study of persistence of HIV-infected CD4 T cells. Their antigens remain unidentified. The data were produced by immunoSEQ multiplex PCR, yet TCRdb's version contains in-frame clones alone and is incomplete. The sample shows fewer than 40,000 clones, roughly 71% of them seen only once. The sequences come from CD4+ T cells sorted from PBMCs after approximately 19-hour stimulation, collected from a patient who received antiretroviral therapy. Every receptor here comes from an adult man with HIV who was CMV-seropositive. Each CDR3 is given with its conserved first and last residue. Fields, in order: V gene, J gene, D gene, clone size, CDR3 length, CDR3 protein, CDR3 DNA. D genes are given only for firm matches. Only some rows state a clone size, as once, few, many or a class for expanded clones.

V gene: TRBV5-4; J gene: TRBJ1-2; D gene: NA; clone size: NA; CDR3 length: 14; CDR3 protein: CASSPGRDPYGYTF; CDR3 DNA: TGTGCCAGCAGCCCCGGACGGGACCCCTATGGCTACACCTTC
V gene: TRBV6-1; J gene: TRBJ1-2; D gene: NA; clone size: NA; CDR3 length: 14; CDR3 protein: CASSDPGLRYGYTF; CDR3 DNA: TGTGCCAGCAGTGACCCGGGACTGCGCTATGGCTACACCTTC
V gene: TRBV7-8; J gene: TRBJ2-7; D gene: TRBD1; clone size: NA; CDR3 length: 13; CDR3 protein: CASRQGSSYEQYF; CDR3 DNA: TGTGCCAGCCGACAGGGAAGCTCCTACGAGCAGTACTTC
V gene: TRBV15; J gene: TRBJ1-1; D gene: NA; clone size: NA; CDR3 length: 16; CDR3 protein: CATSGSITKGDTEAFF; CDR3 DNA: TGTGCCACCAGCGGTTCAATAACCAAGGGGGACACTGAAGCTTTCTTT
V gene: TRBV5-5; J gene: TRBJ1-2; D gene: NA; clone size: NA; CDR3 length: 13; CDR3 protein: CASSLGRRPSYTF; CDR3 DNA: TGTGCCAGCAGCCTCGGAAGGCGTCCGAGCTACACCTTC
V gene: TRBV3-1/TRBV3-2; J gene: TRBJ1-2; D gene: NA; clone size: medium-sized; CDR3 length: 14; CDR3 protein: CASSQLTGGRDYTF; CDR3 DNA: TGTGCCAGCAGCCAATTGACGGGAGGGAGAGACTACACCTTC
V gene: TRBV7-9; J gene: TRBJ1-3; D gene: NA; clone size: large; CDR3 length: 12; CDR3 protein: CASSLEGNTIYF; CDR3 DNA: TGTGCCAGCAGCTTAGAGGGAAACACCATATATTTT
V gene: TRBV19; J gene: TRBJ1-2; D gene: NA; clone size: few; CDR3 length: 16; CDR3 protein: CASQNMGVRRTYGYTF; CDR3 DNA: TGTGCCAGCCAAAACATGGGGGTCCGACGGACCTATGGCTACACCTTC
V gene: TRBV7-9; J gene: TRBJ1-5; D gene: NA; clone size: NA; CDR3 length: 13; CDR3 protein: CASTSDSNQPQHF; CDR3 DNA: TGTGCCAGCACGAGTGATAGCAATCAGCCCCAGCATTTT
V gene: TRBV24-1; J gene: TRBJ1-5; D gene: NA; clone size: NA; CDR3 length: 12; CDR3 protein: CATSDFRGPQHF; CDR3 DNA: TGTGCCACCAGTGACTTCAGGGGGCCCCAGCATTTT
V gene: TRBV7-2; J gene: TRBJ2-1; D gene: TRBD2; clone size: medium-sized; CDR3 length: 17; CDR3 protein: CASSLVASGGPADEQFF; CDR3 DNA: TGTGCCAGCAGCTTAGTAGCTAGCGGGGGACCCGCGGATGAGCAGTTCTTC
V gene: TRBV9; J gene: TRBJ2-1; D gene: NA; clone size: NA; CDR3 length: 14; CDR3 protein: CASSALSQGTEQFF; CDR3 DNA: TGTGCCAGCAGCGCCCTCTCACAGGGTACTGAGCAGTTCTTC
V gene: TRBV3-1/TRBV3-2; J gene: TRBJ1-4; D gene: TRBD1; clone size: NA; CDR3 length: 14; CDR3 protein: CASSHGTGNEKLFF; CDR3 DNA: TGTGCCAGCAGCCATGGGACAGGCAATGAAAAACTGTTTTTT
V gene: TRBV28; J gene: TRBJ2-7; D gene: NA; clone size: NA; CDR3 length: 15; CDR3 protein: CASSLSGRGVEEQYF; CDR3 DNA: TGTGCCAGCAGTTTATCGGGCAGGGGAGTGGAAGAGCAGTACTTC
V gene: TRBV9; J gene: TRBJ2-1; D gene: NA; clone size: few; CDR3 length: 16; CDR3 protein: CASSVTPGGIGDEQFF; CDR3 DNA: TGTGCCAGCAGCGTAACCCCGGGGGGCATAGGCGATGAGCAGTTCTTC
V gene: TRBV30; J gene: TRBJ2-6; D gene: NA; clone size: NA; CDR3 length: 16; CDR3 protein: CAWGIPRGAGANVLTF; CDR3 DNA: TGTGCCTGGGGTATCCCTAGAGGGGCCGGGGCCAACGTCCTGACTTTC
V gene: TRBV3-1/TRBV3-2; J gene: TRBJ2-7; D gene: NA; clone size: NA; CDR3 length: 13; CDR3 protein: CASSQTSSYEQYF; CDR3 DNA: TGTGCCAGCAGCCAAACATCTAGCTACGAGCAGTACTTC
V gene: TRBV28; J gene: TRBJ2-1; D gene: TRBD2; clone size: NA; CDR3 length: 17; CDR3 protein: CASSLVLGGGSDNEQFF; CDR3 DNA: TGTGCCAGCAGTTTGGTCCTCGGGGGGGGCTCAGACAATGAGCAGTTCTTC
V gene: TRBV7-6; J gene: TRBJ2-3; D gene: NA; clone size: NA; CDR3 length: 11; CDR3 protein: CASSLEDTQYF; CDR3 DNA: TGTGCCAGCAGCTTAGAAGATACGCAGTATTTT
V gene: TRBV3-1/TRBV3-2; J gene: TRBJ2-1; D gene: TRBD1; clone size: few; CDR3 length: 15; CDR3 protein: CASAWAGQGGDEQFF; CDR3 DNA: TGTGCCAGTGCCTGGGCGGGACAGGGGGGCGATGAGCAGTTCTTC
V gene: TRBV7-3; J gene: TRBJ1-2; D gene: TRBD1; clone size: NA; CDR3 length: 16; CDR3 protein: CASSSEDRGRDYGYTF; CDR3 DNA: TGTGCCAGCAGCTCAGAGGACAGGGGGAGGGACTATGGCTACACCTTC
V gene: TRBV18; J gene: TRBJ2-5; D gene: NA; clone size: NA; CDR3 length: 11; CDR3 protein: CATSSGETQYF; CDR3 DNA: TGTGCCACCTCATCAGGAGAGACCCAGTACTTC
V gene: TRBV19; J gene: TRBJ2-2; D gene: NA; clone size: NA; CDR3 length: 18; CDR3 protein: CASSVLNFGPSNTGELFF; CDR3 DNA: TGTGCCAGTAGCGTTCTCAATTTTGGACCTTCGAACACCGGGGAGCTGTTTTTT
V gene: TRBV29-1; J gene: TRBJ2-1; D gene: NA; clone size: NA; CDR3 length: 13; CDR3 protein: CSVGDQTNNEQFF; CDR3 DNA: TGCAGCGTTGGGGACCAAACTAACAATGAGCAGTTCTTC
V gene: TRBV24-1; J gene: TRBJ2-7; D gene: TRBD1; clone size: NA; CDR3 length: 12; CDR3 protein: CATQSRGNEQYF; CDR3 DNA: TGTGCCACGCAAAGCAGGGGGAACGAGCAGTACTTC
V gene: TRBV7-8; J gene: TRBJ2-7; D gene: NA; clone size: NA; CDR3 length: 13; CDR3 protein: CASSQQGRREQYF; CDR3 DNA: TGTGCCAGCAGCCAACAGGGCCGGCGGGAGCAGTACTTC
V gene: TRBV27; J gene: TRBJ1-6; D gene: NA; clone size: once; CDR3 length: 17; CDR3 protein: CASSFKGGRASNSPLHF; CDR3 DNA: TGTGCCAGCTCTTTTAAGGGGGGGAGGGCTAGTAATTCACCCCTCCACTTT
V gene: TRBV19; J gene: TRBJ1-1; D gene: TRBD1; clone size: NA; CDR3 length: 15; CDR3 protein: CASSERGQGNTEAFF; CDR3 DNA: TGTGCCAGTAGTGAGAGGGGACAGGGAAACACTGAAGCTTTCTTT
V gene: TRBV9; J gene: TRBJ2-3; D gene: NA; clone size: NA; CDR3 length: 14; CDR3 protein: CASSASSSADTQYF; CDR3 DNA: TGTGCCAGCAGCGCCTCCTCCTCGGCAGATACGCAGTATTTT
V gene: TRBV6-5; J gene: TRBJ2-7; D gene: NA; clone size: NA; CDR3 length: 13; CDR3 protein: CASSRDWDDEQYF; CDR3 DNA: TGTGCCAGCAGCAGGGACTGGGACGACGAGCAGTACTTC
V gene: TRBV6-6; J gene: TRBJ2-1; D gene: NA; clone size: few; CDR3 length: 16; CDR3 protein: CASRSRQATSYNEQFF; CDR3 DNA: TGTGCCAGCAGGAGTAGACAGGCAACTTCCTACAATGAGCAGTTCTTC
V gene: TRBV6-6; J gene: TRBJ1-5; D gene: NA; clone size: few; CDR3 length: 14; CDR3 protein: CASSSGRINQPQHF; CDR3 DNA: TGTGCCAGCAGTTCCGGACGTATCAATCAGCCCCAGCATTTT
V gene: TRBV18; J gene: TRBJ2-7; D gene: TRBD1; clone size: NA; CDR3 length: 14; CDR3 protein: CASSPGTGLHEQYF; CDR3 DNA: TGTGCCAGCTCACCAGGGACAGGGCTCCACGAGCAGTACTTC
V gene: TRBV6-6; J gene: TRBJ1-2; D gene: NA; clone size: NA; CDR3 length: 15; CDR3 protein: CASSTRQLSNYGYTF; CDR3 DNA: TGTGCCAGCAGTACAAGACAACTCTCGAACTATGGCTACACCTTC
V gene: TRBV19; J gene: TRBJ2-7; D gene: TRBD1; clone size: NA; CDR3 length: 15; CDR3 protein: CASSSKAGGLYEQYF; CDR3 DNA: TGTGCCAGTAGTAGTAAGGCAGGGGGCCTATACGAGCAGTACTTC
V gene: TRBV28; J gene: TRBJ2-7; D gene: NA; clone size: NA; CDR3 length: 13; CDR3 protein: CASTTNRIYEQYF; CDR3 DNA: TGTGCCAGCACAACTAACAGGATCTACGAGCAGTACTTC
V gene: TRBV11-3; J gene: TRBJ2-1; D gene: NA; clone size: NA; CDR3 length: 13; CDR3 protein: CASSLGGRNEQFF; CDR3 DNA: TGTGCCAGCAGCTTAGGGGGTAGGAATGAGCAGTTCTTC
V gene: TRBV9; J gene: TRBJ1-2; D gene: TRBD1; clone size: NA; CDR3 length: 14; CDR3 protein: CASSVTGEAYGYTF; CDR3 DNA: TGTGCCAGCAGCGTGACAGGGGAGGCCTATGGCTACACCTTC
V gene: TRBV28; J gene: TRBJ1-2; D gene: NA; clone size: NA; CDR3 length: 12; CDR3 protein: CASSKGVYGYTF; CDR3 DNA: TGTGCCAGCAGCAAGGGGGTCTATGGCTACACCTTC
V gene: TRBV9; J gene: TRBJ1-3; D gene: NA; clone size: NA; CDR3 length: 17; CDR3 protein: CASSVVPVGSSGNTIYF; CDR3 DNA: TGTGCCAGCAGCGTAGTCCCAGTAGGAAGCTCTGGAAACACCATATATTTT
V gene: TRBV7-2; J gene: TRBJ2-7; D gene: NA; clone size: NA; CDR3 length: 14; CDR3 protein: CACKTGHSSYEQYF; CDR3 DNA: TGTGCCTGCAAGACTGGGCACAGCTCCTACGAGCAGTACTTC
V gene: TRBV28; J gene: TRBJ1-2; D gene: NA; clone size: few; CDR3 length: 14; CDR3 protein: CASSSNTDLYGYTF; CDR3 DNA: TGTGCCAGCAGTTCAAACACGGATCTCTATGGCTACACCTTC
V gene: TRBV6-5; J gene: TRBJ2-3; D gene: NA; clone size: NA; CDR3 length: 14; CDR3 protein: CASRWTGSTDTQYF; CDR3 DNA: TGTGCCAGCAGATGGACGGGAAGCACAGATACGCAGTATTTT
V gene: TRBV10-1; J gene: TRBJ2-1; D gene: NA; clone size: NA; CDR3 length: 13; CDR3 protein: CASNSDMDNEQFF; CDR3 DNA: TGCGCCAGCAATTCTGACATGGACAATGAGCAGTTCTTC
V gene: TRBV6-6; J gene: TRBJ1-5; D gene: NA; clone size: few; CDR3 length: 14; CDR3 protein: CASSYRGGNQPQHF; CDR3 DNA: TGTGCCAGCAGTTACAGGGGTGGCAATCAGCCCCAGCATTTT
V gene: TRBV6-1; J gene: TRBJ2-3; D gene: NA; clone size: medium-sized; CDR3 length: 11; CDR3 protein: CASSEGVTQYF; CDR3 DNA: TGTGCCAGCAGTGAAGGTGTAACGCAGTATTTT
V gene: TRBV6-2/TRBV6-3; J gene: TRBJ1-6; D gene: NA; clone size: NA; CDR3 length: 17; CDR3 protein: CASSYSATEGYNSPLHF; CDR3 DNA: TGTGCCAGCAGTTACTCGGCGACAGAGGGGTATAATTCACCCCTCCACTTT
V gene: TRBV19; J gene: TRBJ1-1; D gene: NA; clone size: NA; CDR3 length: 16; CDR3 protein: CASTPRDFSLNTEAFF; CDR3 DNA: TGTGCCAGTACCCCTCGGGACTTTTCCCTGAACACTGAAGCTTTCTTT
V gene: TRBV3-1/TRBV3-2; J gene: TRBJ2-5; D gene: NA; clone size: NA; CDR3 length: 14; CDR3 protein: CASSLSSGQETQYF; CDR3 DNA: TGTGCCAGCAGCTTAAGTTCAGGGCAAGAGACCCAGTACTTC